Given below is one T cell receptor (beta chain) in context. Its antigen is unidentified. Patients all relapsed after autologous stem cell transplantation, and there was variation in brentuximab vedotin exposure. This CDR3 contains 15 residues. The germline V gene encodes CDR1 KGHSH and CDR2 LQKENI. J lost 4 bases, V lost 2 bases, and 4 bases had no gene match. The data belong to a study of PD-1 blockade in classical Hodgkin lymphoma. Study background: Patients received nivolumab 3 mg/kg intravenously every 2 weeks.

Here immunoSEQ multiplex PCR was the method, and the copy in TCRdb shows in-frame clones only, minus some. Seen here are more than 140,000 clones, 78% observed once, and the top ten hold 7.5% to 10%. Overall study results and limits: Newly diagnosed patients had diversity similar to the baseline diversity of complete responders. The causes of the repertoire differences, possibly disease activity or prior therapy, remain undefined.

The chain carries TRBV18 and TRBJ1-5; 8 bases map to TRBD1. The sequence was obtained from a human donor with classical Hodgkin lymphoma. This material consisted of peripheral blood mononuclear cells (PBMCs), taken before the second cycle of nivolumab. In DNA form, the CDR3 reads TGTGCCAGCTCACCAGGGACAGGCTTAAATCAGCCCCAGCATTTT. It encodes CASSPGTGLNQPQHF.